The 5 T cell receptor beta chains reported below all come from one sample, sequenced in a study of shared clonotypes between healthy human individuals. The naive CD8 population came from CD45RO-negative cells selected for CCR7, without terminally differentiated effector memory CD45RA+ cells. Repertoires were generated with immunoSEQ multiplex PCR, while TCRdb's copy carries only in-frame clones and drops some. The table records about 2,200,000 clones, about 93% of them present only once. The sample comprised naive CD8+ T cells from PBMCs. These receptor sequences come from a man between 18 and 29 years old in good health. Some clones in this sample may be carry-over from other donors' samples.

The chain joins TRBV7-9 to TRBJ2-2; D is unresolved. Germline V gives CDR1 SEHNR, CDR2 FQNEAQ (reference sequence). The V gene lost 5 bases and the J gene lost 4 bases, with 14 bases spanning the gap. This CDR3 spans 15 amino acids. The CDR3 DNA is TGTGCCAGCAGCCCCCGCGTAACCAGCACCGGGGAGCTGTTTTTT. This gives the protein CASSPRVTSTGELFF. The variable domain in full, completed from reference TRBV7-9 and TRBJ2-2, reads DTGVSQNPRHKITKRGQNVTFRCDPISEHNRLYWYRQTLGQGPEFLTYFQNEAQLEKSRLLSDRFSAERPKGSFSTLEIQRTEQGDSAMYLCASSPRVTSTGELFFGEGSRLTVL.

This chain connects TRBV4-1 to TRBJ1-2; 9 positions match TRBD1. Germline CDR1 is MGHRA and CDR2 is YSYEKL. J lost 7 bases, V lost 0 bases, and 6 bases had no gene match. The CDR3 runs to 15 residues. CDR3 in amino acids: CASSQDGTGNRGYTF. Written as DNA, the CDR3 is TGCGCCAGCAGCCAAGATGGGACAGGGAATCGTGGCTACACCTTC.

A few counts support this clone. The chain employs TRBV28 and TRBJ2-7, with D hard to call. With 6 bases removed from V and 3 bases from J, the gap between germline ends came to 12 bases. Germline CDR1 is MDHEN and CDR2 is SYDVKM. The CDR3 has 13 amino acids. CDR3 residues: CASSTPEFYEQYF. CDR3 coding DNA: TGTGCCAGCAGCACCCCTGAGTTCTACGAGCAGTACTTC.

The CDR3, as DNA: TGTGCCATCAGTGAGGGACGGTCCGGGAGCGGGGCCTACAATGAGCAGTTCTTC. It specifies CAISEGRSGSGAYNEQFF. The rearrangement joins TRBV10-3 to TRBJ2-1; 7 nucleotides agree with TRBD2. The CDR3 covers 18 residues. Germline values: CDR1 ENHRY, CDR2 SYGVKD. Unmatched junction bases numbered 12, after V lost 2 bases and J lost 2 bases.

This rearrangement joins TRBV4-1 to TRBJ2-1, with no clear D. The V end lost 4 bases, the J end lost 7 bases, and 11 bases lay between the germline ends. The germline V gene encodes CDR1 MGHRA and CDR2 YSYEKL. CDR3 length equals 13 residues. The CDR3 sequence is CASSPLLGNEQFF. The CDR3 DNA follows: TGCGCCAGCAGCCCCTTATTGGGTAATGAGCAGTTCTTC.